The 13 T cell receptor beta chains reported below all come from one sample, sequenced in a study of pediatric ulcerative colitis (dated by TCRdb to between 2019 and 2020). Preparation of the library involved the immunoSEQ multiplex PCR assay. TCRdb limited this immuneACCESS table to in-frame rearrangements with V and J called. A share of clones is missing; checked studies link under half to unresolved V genes, and the rest is unexplained. The sample table lists 25,000 to 35,000 clones, roughly 78% of them with a count of one. Jointly, the top ten make up roughly 4.3% of the sample. The sample taken for sequencing was blood. All receptors derive from a boy between 10 and 17 years old with severe ulcerative colitis.

This clone has only a few counts. The chain combines TRBV20-1 with TRBJ1-1; D is undetermined. Germline CDR1 DFQATT, CDR2 SNEGSKA (reference sequence). Trimming shortened V by 3 bases and J by 1 base, and 3 bases separated the two germline ends. CDR3 length: 11 residues. CDR3 sequence reads: CSARENTEAFF. The CDR3 bases are TGCAGTGCTAGGGAGAACACTGAAGCTTTCTTT.

This clone was counted a few times. The chain recombines TRBV20-1 with TRBJ1-1; D possibly corresponds to TRBD1 (5 bases). From germline, CDR1 is DFQATT and CDR2 SNEGSKA (reference sequence). This CDR3 region has 11 residues. Trimming cost V 1 base and J 11 bases, with 11 bases left between them. The CDR3 bases are TGCAGTGCTAGAGTACGGGGGTATGCTTTCTTT. Protein sequence: CSARVRGYAFF.

The chain links TRBV6-1 to TRBJ1-1; TRBD1 might be the D (5 bases). The germline gives CDR1 MNHNS, CDR2 SASEGT. The CDR3 extends over 16 amino acids. The germline V and J ends were trimmed by 0 bases and 0 bases, with 11 bases remaining between them. CDR3 in DNA: TGTGCCAGCAGTGAAGCGCTATTGGGGGTGAACACTGAAGCTTTCTTT. Amino acid sequence: CASSEALLGVNTEAFF.

This clone was counted a few times. The CDR3 here is CASSRLREKSSEAFF. The CDR3 DNA is TGTGCCAGCAGCCGACTCCGGGAAAAGAGCTCTGAAGCTTTCTTT. This chain links TRBV7-9 with TRBJ1-1; D not certain. CDR1 is SEHNR, CDR2 FQNEAQ, per germline (reference sequence). V was cut by 5 bases and J by 6 bases, with 19 bases left in between. The CDR3 is made up of 15 amino acids.

The CDR3: CAWNVGQGAEAFF. Here the CDR3 DNA reads TGTGCCTGGAATGTAGGGCAGGGCGCTGAAGCTTTCTTT. This chain links TRBV30 with TRBJ1-1, with D possibly being TRBD1 (5 bases). Trimming shortened V by 4 bases and J by 6 bases, and 15 bases separated the two germline ends. CDR1 and CDR2 from the germline V gene are GTSNPN and SVGIG (reference sequence). The CDR3 runs 13 residues.

This clone came up a few times. The gene calls are TRBV7-9 and TRBJ1-2; D call uncertain. The germline gives CDR1 SEHNR, CDR2 FQNEAQ (reference sequence). The V end lost 1 base, the J end lost 2 bases, and 5 bases lay between the germline ends. The CDR3 contains 13 residues. CDR3 loop: CASSLGRNYGYTF. CDR3 in DNA: TGTGCCAGCAGCTTAGGGCGGAACTATGGCTACACCTTC.

The CDR3 here is CASSVDAGHTGELFF. In DNA form, the CDR3 reads TGTGCCAGCAGCGTCGATGCAGGGCACACCGGGGAGCTGTTTTTT. The chain carries TRBV13 and TRBJ2-2, with D perhaps TRBD1 (5 bases). Germline-derived CDR1 and CDR2 are PRHDT and FYEKMQ (reference sequence). There are 15 residues in the CDR3. Trimming shortened V by 5 bases and J by 3 bases, and 13 bases separated the two germline ends.

The gene calls are TRBV27 and TRBJ1-6; D gene ambiguous. With 6 bases removed from V and 2 bases from J, the gap between germline ends came to 11 bases. This CDR3 is built from 15 residues. CDR1 is MNHEY, CDR2 SMNVEV, per germline (reference sequence). The CDR3 nucleotides are TGTGCCAGCAGCTTGGACGGCGCCTATAATTCACCCCTCCACTTT. Translated: CASSLDGAYNSPLHF.

The chain employs TRBV15 and TRBJ2-1; D is unclear. Trimming left V 5 bases short and J 0 bases short, with 8 bases between. This CDR3 contains 14 residues. Germline lookup yields CDR1 LNHNV and CDR2 YYDKDF (reference sequence). The CDR3 DNA is TGTGCCACCAGCTCGGACGGCTCCTACAATGAGCAGTTCTTC. Encoded protein: CATSSDGSYNEQFF.

This chain connects TRBV5-6 to TRBJ2-2; D possibly uses TRBD1 or TRBD2 (5 bases each). Germline V lookup: CDR1 SGHDT, CDR2 YYEEEE. The CDR3 contains 18 residues. V shed 4 bases and J shed 4 bases, with 23 bases lying between them. The CDR3 nucleotides read TGTGCCAGCAGCCGAAGAATCAGAGGGGACCCACGCACCGGGGAGCTGTTTTTT. Protein: CASSRRIRGDPRTGELFF.

This chain joins TRBV21-1 and TRBJ1-1. TRBV21-1 is a known pseudogene. This CDR3 is built from 15 residues. As DNA, the CDR3 is TGTGCCAGGCCATCCGTACAGAGGAGGCACACTGAAGCTTTCTTT. Amino acids: CARPSVQRRHTEAFF.

This clone appeared a single time. The gene calls are TRBV2 and TRBJ2-1, with TRBD2 matching 10 bases. Losses at the gene ends were 6 bases for V and 8 bases for J; bases not matched to a gene: 10. Germline values: CDR1 SNHLY, CDR2 FYNNEI. The CDR3 consists of 15 residues. CDR3 DNA sequence: TGTGCCAGCAGGGCGGAGCGGGGGGGCCTCTATGAGCAGTTCTTC. Its protein is CASRAERGGLYEQFF.

The chain couples TRBV5-1 to TRBJ2-7, with 9 bases matching TRBD2. This CDR3 spans 16 amino acids. The J segment lost 1 base and the V segment lost 2 bases, leaving 7 bases of the junction unmatched. Germline V gene lookup returns CDR1 SGHRS and CDR2 YFSETQ. CDR3 sequence reads: CASSLVAGARSYEQYF. In DNA form, the CDR3 reads TGCGCCAGCAGCTTAGTAGCGGGGGCCCGATCCTACGAGCAGTACTTC. The full variable domain, in which reference TRBV5-1 and TRBJ2-7 provide the parts outside the CDR3, is KAGVTQTPRYLIKTRGQQVTLSCSPISGHRSVSWYQQTPGQGLQFLFEYFSETQRNKGNFPGRFSGRQFSNSRSEMNVSTLELGDSALYLCASSLVAGARSYEQYFGPGTRLTVT.